The 29 T cell receptor beta chains presented below share a single source sample, sequenced in a study of blood T cell repertoires in COVID-19. Generated by immunoSEQ multiplex PCR, the TCRdb table keeps only in-frame clones and is missing some. The sample has under 200,000 clones, around nine tenths seen once. Sequences were obtained from peripheral blood. The receptor source for this set is a woman of 80 years or more with COVID-19, enrolled during active disease.

In regard to this clone: Germline is not matched at one junction end, which may reflect a read error. CDR3 protein: CASSLAEGTDTQYF. For the CDR3, the DNA is TGTGCCAGCAGCCTAGCGGAGGGCACAGATACGCAGTATTTT. The chain joins TRBV7-2 to TRBJ2-3, with 7 bases fitting TRBD2. This CDR3 is built from 14 residues. Germline CDR1 reads SGHTA; CDR2 reads FQGNSA. Looking up the rest from reference TRBV7-2 and TRBJ2-3 gives the full variable domain: GAGVSQSPSNKVTEKGKDVELRCDPISGHTALYWYRQSLGQGLEFLIYFQGNSAPDKSGLPSDRFSAERTGGSVSTLTIQRTQQEDSAVYLCASSLAEGTDTQYFGPGTRLTVL.

The chain joins TRBV3-1 (or the pseudogene TRBV3-2) to TRBJ2-1; a weak D match, TRBD2 (6 bases). The V end lost 4 bases, the J end lost 6 bases, and 16 bases lay between the germline ends. The CDR3 runs 15 residues. Germline CDR1 LGHDT, CDR2 YNNKEL (reference sequence). The CDR3 nucleotides are TGTGCCAGCAGCCCCTCGTGGGAGGTAGGCAATGAGCAGTTCTTC. Its protein is CASSPSWEVGNEQFF.

CDR3: CASSYRAGALDGYTF. CDR3 nucleotides: TGTGCCAGCAGTTACAGGGCAGGGGCCCTCGATGGCTACACCTTC. The chain couples TRBV6-5 to TRBJ1-2; a weak D match, TRBD1 (6 bases). V shed 2 bases and J shed 6 bases, with 16 bases lying between them. This CDR3 region has 15 residues. Germline values: CDR1 MNHEY, CDR2 SVGAGI.

V is TRBV5-6 and J is TRBJ2-5, with D perhaps TRBD2 (5 bases). This CDR3 is 14 amino acids long. V dropped 5 bases and J dropped 1 base, with 12 bases sitting between them. The germline CDR1 and CDR2 sequences are SGHDT and YYEEEE. CDR3 DNA: TGTGCCAGCAGACCGAGGAGGCGCCAAGAGACCCAGTACTTC. Its translation: CASRPRRRQETQYF.

The rearrangement uses TRBV7-9 and TRBJ2-1; TRBD1 aligns across 8 bases. The J segment lost 8 bases and the V segment lost 5 bases, leaving 8 bases of the junction unmatched. The CDR3 extends over 14 amino acids. Germline CDR1 and CDR2: SEHNR and FQNEAQ (reference sequence). The CDR3 reads CASSPDREEDEQFF. The CDR3 region has the DNA TGTGCCAGCAGCCCGGACAGGGAGGAGGATGAGCAGTTCTTC. Looking up the rest from reference TRBV7-9 and TRBJ2-1 gives the full variable domain: DTGVSQNPRHKITKRGQNVTFRCDPISEHNRLYWYRQTLGQGPEFLTYFQNEAQLEKSRLLSDRFSAERPKGSFSTLEIQRTEQGDSAMYLCASSPDREEDEQFFGPGTRLTVL.

The J gene is TRBJ2-3, the V gene TRBV7-8, with TRBD1 matching over 7 bases. The ends lost 5 bases at V and 5 bases at J; junction bases unmatched: 13. CDR3 length equals 16 residues. Germline CDR1 SGHVS, CDR2 FQNEAQ. The CDR3 reads CASSVTGQGRGDTQYF. CDR3 coding DNA: TGTGCCAGCAGCGTGACAGGGCAAGGGAGAGGAGATACGCAGTATTTT.

This chain uses TRBV7-2 with TRBJ2-7, with TRBD2 matching 10 bases. With V trimmed by 4 bases and J by 3 bases, 6 bases remained unmatched. The CDR3 is 15 residues long. Germline loops: CDR1 SGHTA, CDR2 FQGNSA. For the CDR3, the DNA is TGTGCCAGCAGCTCTACTAGCGGGATAGGCTACGAGCAGTACTTC. Translated: CASSSTSGIGYEQYF.

The chain joins TRBV7-9 to TRBJ1-1, with D possibly matching TRBD1 (5 bases). The CDR3 length is 12 residues. Trimming pared 5 bases from V and 11 bases from J, leaving 15 bases between. The V gene's germline CDR1 is SEHNR and CDR2 FQNEAQ (reference sequence). The CDR3 bases are TGTGCCAGCAGCCGCGACGCGGGGGAGGCTTTCTTT. As protein: CASSRDAGEAFF.

V is TRBV7-6 and J is TRBJ1-3, with 9 positions matching TRBD1. Trimming at V came to 6 bases and at J to 6 bases, leaving 12 bases not matched to a gene. This CDR3 region has 16 residues. Germline values: CDR1 SGHVS, CDR2 FNYEAQ. The CDR3 reads CASSYTNRGPVNTIYF. The DNA for the CDR3 is TGTGCCAGCAGTTACACCAACAGGGGGCCAGTAAACACCATATATTTT.

V is TRBV28 and J is TRBJ2-2; D is unresolved. V was clipped by 6 bases and J by 4 bases, with 9 bases between them. Germline V gene sequence: CDR1 MDHEN, CDR2 SYDVKM. The CDR3 sequence is 13 residues long. CDR3 coding DNA: TGTGCCAGCAGCTATTCCCGCACCGGGGAGCTGTTTTTT. As protein: CASSYSRTGELFF.

The chain combines TRBV15 with TRBJ2-1; possibly TRBD2 for D (5 bases). V was clipped by 0 bases and J by 6 bases, with 18 bases between them. The CDR3 covers 17 residues. Germline V lookup: CDR1 LNHNV, CDR2 YYDKDF (reference sequence). In nucleotides, the CDR3 is TGTGCCACCAGCAGAGACCCGATCAGCGGAGGATCCAATGAGCAGTTCTTC. This codes for CATSRDPISGGSNEQFF.

J is TRBJ2-3 and V is TRBV28; 10 bases fit TRBD1. The CDR3 totals 15 residues. The V gene end was trimmed by 6 bases and the J gene end by 4 bases; junction bases not matched to a gene: 7. Looked up from germline, CDR1 is MDHEN and CDR2 is SYDVKM. The CDR3 here is CASRVTGGEADTQYF. Here the CDR3 DNA reads TGTGCCAGCAGGGTGACAGGGGGCGAGGCAGATACGCAGTATTTT.

J is TRBJ2-7 and V is TRBV4-2, with TRBD1 matching 8 bases. V was clipped by 2 bases and J by 4 bases; unmatched bases: 10. This CDR3 has 16 residues. CDR1 is LGHNA, CDR2 YNFKEQ, per germline. The CDR3 coding sequence is TGTGCCAGCAGCCAAAACCTCGGACAGGGAGCATACGAGCAGTACTTC. It codes for CASSQNLGQGAYEQYF.

This clone came up a few times. This rearrangement joins TRBV7-2 to TRBJ1-2, with TRBD1 matching 7 bases. CDR1 and CDR2 from the germline V gene are SGHTA and FQGNSA. The CDR3 spans 13 residues. V gave up 6 bases and J gave up 7 bases; unmatched junction bases: 8. This CDR3 reads CASSFIQGFGYTF. CDR3 nucleotide sequence: TGTGCCAGCAGTTTCATACAGGGGTTTGGCTACACCTTC.

This clone was seen a handful of times. This chain joins TRBV20-1 and TRBJ2-5; a weak D match, TRBD2 (6 bases). The length of the CDR3 is 10 residues. V lost 4 bases and J lost 12, with 12 bases in between. In germline, CDR1 is DFQATT, CDR2 SNEGSKA (reference sequence). The CDR3 loop is CSAKRTTEYF. CDR3 sequence (DNA): TGCAGTGCTAAACGGACTACAGAGTACTTC.

The rearrangement uses TRBV6-5 and TRBJ2-7, with a tentative D call TRBD2 (6 bases). This CDR3 spans 16 amino acids. V lost 2 bases, J lost 6 bases, and 20 bases lay in between. Germline CDR1 reads MNHEY; CDR2 reads SVGAGI. The CDR3 loop reads CASSYLKAGFSREQYF. CDR3 nucleotides: TGTGCCAGCAGTTACCTTAAAGCGGGCTTCTCCCGCGAGCAGTACTTC.

The chain links TRBV7-9 to TRBJ1-6; TRBD1 agrees at 7 bases. V shed 5 bases and J 10 bases; nucleotides not matched to a gene: 5. Germline V gives CDR1 SEHNR, CDR2 FQNEAQ (reference sequence). The CDR3 runs 13 residues. The CDR3 coding sequence is TGTGCCAGCAGCCGACAGGGAGAATCACCCCTCCACTTT. Residues: CASSRQGESPLHF.

J is TRBJ1-3 and V is TRBV25-1; D gene ambiguous. The V gene lost 6 bases and the J gene lost 0 bases, with 12 bases spanning the gap. Germline CDR1 MGHDK, CDR2 SYGVNS. This CDR3 region has 15 residues. Here the CDR3 reads CASRPDTSSGNTIYF. CDR3 coding DNA: TGTGCCAGCAGACCTGACACGAGCTCTGGAAACACCATATATTTT. The variable domain in full, with the rest retrieved from reference TRBV25-1 and TRBJ1-3, is EADIYQTPRYLVIGTGKKITLECSQTMGHDKMYWYQQDPGMELHLIHYSYGVNSTEKGDLSSESTVSRIRTEHFPLTLESARPSHTSQYLCASRPDTSSGNTIYFGEGSWLTVV.

The genes are TRBV7-9 and TRBJ1-2, with 11 bases fitting TRBD1. Germline CDR1 SEHNR, CDR2 FQNEAQ (reference sequence). CDR3 length: 14 amino acids. V trimming: 5 bases; J trimming: 8 bases; junction bases outside the gene matches: 7. CDR3 in amino acids: CASSAGQGASGYTF. Written as DNA, the CDR3 is TGTGCCAGCAGCGCAGGACAGGGGGCGTCGGGCTACACCTTC. The variable domain in full, with the rest retrieved from reference TRBV7-9 and TRBJ1-2, is DTGVSQNPRHKITKRGQNVTFRCDPISEHNRLYWYRQTLGQGPEFLTYFQNEAQLEKSRLLSDRFSAERPKGSFSTLEIQRTEQGDSAMYLCASSAGQGASGYTFGSGTRLTVV.

This clone was detected a few times. The rearrangement uses TRBV6-1 and TRBJ2-7, with a possible D match to TRBD1 (6 bases). The germline V gene has CDR1 MNHNS and CDR2 SASEGT. Between the trimmed V and J ends, which lost 4 bases and 3 bases, there was a span of 25 bases. CDR3 length: 18 residues. The chain's CDR3 is CASSAQGLRNREGYEQYF. DNA for the CDR3: TGTGCCAGCAGTGCCCAGGGGTTGAGGAACAGGGAAGGCTACGAGCAGTACTTC.

The sample holds a few counts of this clone. V usage is TRBV19 and J usage is TRBJ2-7, with 7 positions matching TRBD1. With V trimmed by 5 bases and J by 8 bases, 6 bases remained unmatched. The CDR3 has 12 amino acids. Germline V lookup: CDR1 LNHDA, CDR2 SQIVND (reference sequence). The CDR3 sequence is CASSPKQGKQYF. The CDR3 DNA sequence: TGTGCCAGTAGTCCCAAACAGGGGAAGCAGTACTTC.

This chain joins TRBV7-8 and TRBJ2-7; D perhaps matches TRBD1 (6 bases). Trimming took 2 bases from V and 4 from J, leaving 12 bases between them. Germline V gene data show CDR1 as SGHVS and CDR2 as FQNEAQ. The CDR3 loop spans 14 amino acids. The CDR3 reads CASSLMGAEYEQYF. CDR3 sequence (DNA): TGTGCCAGCAGCTTAATGGGGGCGGAGTACGAGCAGTACTTC. Combining the CDR3 with reference TRBV7-8 and TRBJ2-7 gives the whole variable domain GAGVSQSPRYKVAKRGQDVALRCDPISGHVSLFWYQQALGQGPEFLTYFQNEAQLDKSGLPSDRFFAERPEGSVSTLKIQRTQQEDSAVYLCASSLMGAEYEQYFGPGTRLTVT.

This chain connects TRBV5-4 to TRBJ2-5; tentatively, D is TRBD2 (7 bases). This CDR3 comprises 15 residues. The V end lost 0 bases, the J end lost 5 bases, and 14 bases lay between the germline ends. Germline CDR1 reads SGHNT; CDR2 reads YYREEE (reference sequence). In DNA, the CDR3 is TGTGCCAGCAGCTTGGAGTTAGGGGGAGGGGAGACCCAGTACTTC. Protein: CASSLELGGGETQYF.

The V gene is TRBV3-1 (or the pseudogene TRBV3-2), the J gene TRBJ2-2; 14 bases match TRBD2. This CDR3 is 18 amino acids long. V lost 1 base and J lost 6; bases outside the gene matches: 7. Germline lookup yields CDR1 LGHDT and CDR2 YNNKEL (reference sequence). The CDR3 here is CASSQGLAGGSLPGELFF. The CDR3 region has the DNA TGTGCCAGCAGCCAAGGACTAGCGGGAGGGTCCCTCCCCGGGGAGCTGTTTTTT.

The CDR3 nucleotides read TGTGCCAGCAGCCCTGTTCTAGCGGGAGTCTTGGCCGGGGAGCTGTTTTTT. Protein: CASSPVLAGVLAGELFF. The J gene is TRBJ2-2, the V gene TRBV13; 10 positions match TRBD2. The junction had 12 bases not matched to a gene; V was cut back by 5 bases and J by 6 bases. This CDR3 spans 17 amino acids. Germline V gene sequence: CDR1 PRHDT, CDR2 FYEKMQ (reference sequence).

The rearrangement joins TRBV18 to TRBJ1-2; TRBD1 might be the D (5 bases). V lost 4 bases to trimming and J lost 2 bases, with 8 bases between them. This CDR3 is 13 amino acids long. Germline CDR1 KGHSH, CDR2 LQKENI. The CDR3 nucleotides are TGTGCCAGCTCACTGGACAAGAACTATGGCTACACCTTC. Translated, it gives CASSLDKNYGYTF.

The chain has TRBV7-2 and TRBJ1-5; no firm D call. The CDR3 has 15 residues. The V gene lost 1 base and the J gene lost 7 bases, with 14 bases spanning the gap. Germline assignment: CDR1 SGHTA and CDR2 FQGNSA. Here the CDR3 DNA reads TGTGCCAGCAGCTTAGTGTCCGGGGATGACCAGCCCCAGCATTTT. Its protein product is CASSLVSGDDQPQHF.

The V and J genes are TRBV6-2 or TRBV6-3 and TRBJ2-7; 14 positions match TRBD2. V lost 4 bases to trimming and J lost 5 bases; unmatched junction nucleotides: 4. The CDR3 has 15 residues. Germline CDR1 and CDR2: MNHEY and SVGEGT. Here the CDR3 DNA reads TGTGCCAGCAGTTTGACTAGCGGGAGGGCCGACGAGCAGTACTTC. Protein product: CASSLTSGRADEQYF.

The CDR3 region is CASSTGGTSGSLNEQFF. CDR3 nucleotide sequence: TGTGCCAGCAGCACGGGCGGGACTAGCGGGAGTTTGAATGAGCAGTTCTTC. This rearrangement joins TRBV7-9 to TRBJ2-1; 14 bases fit TRBD2. Trimming removed 5 bases from V and 7 bases from J; junction bases left unmatched: 10. Germline V gene data show CDR1 as SEHNR and CDR2 as FQNEAQ (reference sequence). The CDR3 length is 17 residues.